These 25 T cell receptor beta chains originate from one sample sequenced in a study of blood T cell repertoires in COVID-19. Using immunoSEQ multiplex PCR, the repertoire was profiled, and TCRdb retains in-frame clones only, with some absent. The sample records tens of thousands of clones, about four fifths being singletons. The sample was peripheral blood. The receptors shown here come from a human donor in a cohort sampled during active COVID-19.

CDR3 nucleotides: TGCGCCAGCAGCTTGGCTCTAGTCACAGATACGCAGTATTTT. Amino acid sequence: CASSLALVTDTQYF. The chain recombines TRBV5-1 with TRBJ2-3; no clear D. Germline CDR1 and CDR2: SGHRS and YFSETQ. This CDR3 spans 14 amino acids. The V end was cut by 0 bases, the J end by 2 bases, with 7 bases between.

This CDR3 is CAISEAEVGYTF. The DNA for the CDR3 is TGTGCCATCAGTGAAGCCGAGGTGGGCTACACCTTC. This chain connects TRBV10-3 to TRBJ1-2, with D unclear. Germline lookup yields CDR1 ENHRY and CDR2 SYGVKD. The germline V and J ends were trimmed by 3 bases and 8 bases, with 10 bases remaining between them. The CDR3 is 12 amino acids.

The J gene is TRBJ1-1, the V gene TRBV2, with TRBD1 identical over 8 bases. CDR1 is SNHLY and CDR2 is FYNNEI in the germline V gene. The CDR3 extends over 17 amino acids. Trimming cost V 4 bases and J 1 base; bases outside gene matches: 11. CDR3 in amino acids: CASSGARQGNTNTEAFF. Here the CDR3 DNA reads TGTGCCAGCAGTGGGGCTCGACAGGGGAATACGAACACTGAAGCTTTCTTT.

V usage is TRBV7-9 and J usage is TRBJ2-3; 10 nucleotides align to TRBD2. The CDR3 totals 16 residues. CDR1 SEHNR and CDR2 FQNEAQ come from the germline V gene (reference sequence). V trimming: 5 bases; J trimming: 0 bases; junction bases outside the gene matches: 5. The CDR3 loop is CASSRLAGSSTDTQYF. CDR3 nucleotide sequence: TGTGCCAGCAGCCGACTAGCGGGTTCTAGCACAGATACGCAGTATTTT.

This chain uses TRBV6-5 with TRBJ1-2; D possibly corresponds to TRBD1 (5 bases). The ends were cut back, 6 bases at V and 7 bases at J, with 12 bases in the middle. This CDR3 spans 12 amino acids. The germline V gene encodes CDR1 MNHEY and CDR2 SVGAGI. The CDR3, as DNA: TGTGCCAGCAGCCGCGATGGGGCTGGCTACACCTTC. Translating it yields CASSRDGAGYTF.

The chain employs TRBV12-3 or TRBV12-4 and TRBJ2-7; maybe TRBD1 (5 bases). This CDR3 has 12 residues. Trimming removed 6 bases from V and 7 bases from J, with 13 bases in between. The CDR3 DNA reads as TGTGCCAGCAGCCCTCAGGGTACTGAGCAGTACTTC. This sequence encodes CASSPQGTEQYF.

The chain couples TRBV7-6 to TRBJ1-2, with 9 bases that match TRBD1. Per germline, CDR1 SGHVS and CDR2 FNYEAQ. The length of the CDR3 is 13 residues. V was pared by 5 bases and J by 5 bases, with 3 bases of the junction left unmatched. The CDR3 region has the DNA TGTGCCAGCAGCCTGGGACAGGGATATGGCTACACCTTC. As protein: CASSLGQGYGYTF.

The gene calls are TRBV11-2 and TRBJ1-1; D call uncertain. Trimming shortened V by 1 base and J by 4 bases, and 13 bases separated the two germline ends. Germline values: CDR1 SGHAT, CDR2 FQNNGV. CDR3 length: 15 amino acids. CDR3 sequence (DNA): TGTGCCAGCAGCTTAGTGATCGGGATGGCCACTGAAGCTTTCTTT. Amino acid sequence: CASSLVIGMATEAFF.

The chain employs TRBV6-5 and TRBJ1-1, with D uncertain. Between the trimmed V and J ends, which lost 6 bases and 3 bases, there was a span of 11 bases. This CDR3 spans 13 amino acids. Germline CDR1 and CDR2: MNHEY and SVGAGI. CDR3 sequence reads: CASRPQRDTEAFF. DNA of the CDR3: TGTGCCAGCAGGCCGCAGAGGGACACTGAAGCTTTCTTT.

The chain carries TRBV6-5 and TRBJ2-7; a weak D match, TRBD1 (5 bases). The CDR3 runs 15 residues. Germline V gives CDR1 MNHEY, CDR2 SVGAGI. Trimming pared 6 bases from V and 3 bases from J, leaving 18 bases between. In DNA, the CDR3 is TGTGCCAGCAGAATGACAGCCTCGGGCTTCTACGAGCAGTACTTC. It translates to CASRMTASGFYEQYF.

The chain employs TRBV4-1 and TRBJ1-4; D unclear. The CDR3 consists of 18 residues. Germline CDR1 MGHRA, CDR2 YSYEKL. V was trimmed by 1 base and J by 0 bases, leaving 15 bases between them. The CDR3 nucleotides read TGCGCCAGCAGCCAAGGAGCCCTTTCCAGCGCAACTAATGAAAAACTGTTTTTT. This translates into CASSQGALSSATNEKLFF.

CDR3 sequence: CSASTFQYQPQHF. The CDR3 coding sequence is TGCAGTGCTAGTACCTTTCAGTATCAGCCCCAGCATTTT. The chain links TRBV20-1 to TRBJ1-5, with D unresolved. V shed 3 bases and J shed 5 bases, with 11 bases lying between them. The CDR3 sequence is 13 residues long. CDR1 is DFQATT, CDR2 SNEGSKA, per germline (reference sequence).

The CDR3 DNA reads TGTGCCAGCAGCCTCAGGGGAACCTATAATTCACCCCTCCACTTT. It specifies CASSLRGTYNSPLHF. The J gene is TRBJ1-6, the V gene TRBV11-2, with TRBD1 as a possible D gene (6 bases). This CDR3 contains 15 residues. Trimming cost V 5 bases and J 2 bases, with 10 bases left between them. The germline gives CDR1 SGHAT, CDR2 FQNNGV.

The rearrangement joins TRBV5-1 to TRBJ2-2; TRBD1 aligns across 7 bases. The CDR3 runs to 15 residues. The J segment lost 3 bases and the V segment lost 4 bases, leaving 6 bases of the junction unmatched. Germline CDR1 is SGHRS and CDR2 is YFSETQ. The CDR3 reads CASSIGDRDTGELFF. Written as DNA, the CDR3 is TGCGCCAGCAGCATTGGGGACAGAGACACCGGGGAGCTGTTTTTT.

The chain uses TRBV5-6 and TRBJ1-1; no clear D gene. V was trimmed by 4 bases and J by 1 base, leaving 14 bases between them. Per the germline V gene, CDR1 is SGHDT and CDR2 is YYEEEE. CDR3 size: 15 residues. CDR3 nucleotides: TGTGCCAGCAGCCCAGGCTTTTACGGGAACACTGAAGCTTTCTTT. This codes for CASSPGFYGNTEAFF.

The chain combines TRBV4-2 with TRBJ1-2; D gene ambiguous. CDR1 and CDR2 (germline): LGHNA, YNFKEQ. V lost 1 base and J 2 bases, leaving 5 bases between the germline ends. The CDR3 totals 13 residues. CDR3 in amino acids: CASSQGRNYGYTF. Here the CDR3 DNA reads TGTGCCAGCAGCCAAGGGAGGAACTATGGCTACACCTTC.

CDR3 nucleotide sequence: TGTGCCAGCAGCCGCTCTGGGGCCAACGTCCTGACTTTC. As protein: CASSRSGANVLTF. The gene calls are TRBV7-9 and TRBJ2-6; no reliable D call. The CDR3 length is 13 residues. The ends were cut back, 5 bases at V and 0 bases at J, with 2 bases in the middle. Germline loops: CDR1 SEHNR, CDR2 FQNEAQ (reference sequence).

CDR3 nucleotide sequence: TGTGCCAGCAGCAACAGGGTTGAAGCTTTCTTT. This translates into CASSNRVEAFF. The chain has TRBV5-6 and TRBJ1-1; weak D call: TRBD1 (6 bases). The CDR3 has 11 amino acids. Germline loops: CDR1 SGHDT, CDR2 YYEEEE. Trimming took off 4 bases at V and 7 bases at J, with 8 bases between the two ends.

This clone appeared once. The V gene is TRBV6-5, the J gene TRBJ2-7; 14 bases agree with TRBD2. CDR3 length: 15 amino acids. Germline V gives CDR1 MNHEY, CDR2 SVGAGI. J lost 5 bases, V lost 6 bases, and 6 bases had no gene match. CDR3 coding DNA: TGTGCCAGCAGGGAGACTAGCGGGGGGGCCGACGAGCAGTACTTC. Translation: CASRETSGGADEQYF.

The chain employs TRBV3-1 (or the pseudogene TRBV3-2) and TRBJ2-7, with TRBD2 matching over 10 bases. V was pared by 5 bases and J by 6 bases, with 16 bases of the junction left unmatched. The CDR3 sequence is 17 residues long. Looked up from germline, CDR1 is LGHDT and CDR2 is YNNKEL (reference sequence). Here the CDR3 DNA reads TGTGCCAGCAGCGTTTCTCGTCTAGCGGGGGTGGTCCTCGAGCAGTACTTC. Translating it yields CASSVSRLAGVVLEQYF.

This clone occurred a few times. The chain is built from TRBV7-9 and TRBJ1-5; 8 positions match TRBD1. Unmatched junction bases numbered 3, after V lost 4 bases and J lost 1 base. The CDR3 contains 15 residues. The germline CDR1 and CDR2 sequences are SEHNR and FQNEAQ (reference sequence). The CDR3 bases are TGTGCCAGCAGCTCAAGGACAGGGAGCAATCAGCCCCAGCATTTT. As protein: CASSSRTGSNQPQHF.

The rearrangement uses TRBV3-1 (or the pseudogene TRBV3-2) and TRBJ2-4; no firm D call. V gave up 1 base and J gave up 7 bases, with 8 bases separating them. In germline, CDR1 is LGHDT, CDR2 YNNKEL (reference sequence). The CDR3 runs 13 residues. The DNA for the CDR3 is TGTGCCAGCAGCCAAGGGCAGTTGAACATTCAGTACTTC. It encodes CASSQGQLNIQYF.

The chain couples TRBV6-5 to TRBJ1-1; 9 bases agree with TRBD1. Trimming took 2 bases from V and 4 from J; bases not matched to a gene: 2. There are 14 residues in the CDR3. Germline V CDR1 and CDR2: MNHEY, SVGAGI. In DNA, the CDR3 is TGTGCCAGCAGTTACAGGACAGGGGTCACTGAAGCTTTCTTT. It encodes CASSYRTGVTEAFF.

The chain couples TRBV9 to TRBJ2-3, with TRBD2 matching over 11 bases. With V trimmed by 5 bases and J by 2 bases, 4 bases remained unmatched. Looked up from germline, CDR1 is SGDLS and CDR2 is YYNGEE. CDR3 size: 15 residues. CDR3 sequence: CASSSGGALTDTQYF. CDR3 bases: TGTGCCAGCAGTAGCGGGGGGGCCCTCACAGATACGCAGTATTTT.

The chain's CDR3 is CASSSYTRTTNTEAFF. CDR3 DNA sequence: TGTGCCAGCAGCTCCTACACCAGGACAACTAACACTGAAGCTTTCTTT. The genes are TRBV5-6 and TRBJ1-1; D might be TRBD1 (5 bases). The germline V and J ends were trimmed by 3 bases and 2 bases, with 17 bases remaining between them. The CDR3 has 16 amino acids. Germline CDR1 reads SGHDT; CDR2 reads YYEEEE.